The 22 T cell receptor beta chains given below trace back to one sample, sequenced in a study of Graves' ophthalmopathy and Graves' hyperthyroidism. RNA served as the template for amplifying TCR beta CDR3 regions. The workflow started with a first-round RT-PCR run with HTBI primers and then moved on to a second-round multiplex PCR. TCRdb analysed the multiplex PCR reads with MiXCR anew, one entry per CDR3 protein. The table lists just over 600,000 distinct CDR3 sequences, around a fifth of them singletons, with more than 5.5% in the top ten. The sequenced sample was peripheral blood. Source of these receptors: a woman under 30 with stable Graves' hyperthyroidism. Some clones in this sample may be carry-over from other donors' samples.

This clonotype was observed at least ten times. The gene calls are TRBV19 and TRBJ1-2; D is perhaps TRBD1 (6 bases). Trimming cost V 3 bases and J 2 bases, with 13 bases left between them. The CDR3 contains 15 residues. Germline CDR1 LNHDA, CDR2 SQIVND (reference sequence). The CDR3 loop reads CASSITRQVNYGYTF. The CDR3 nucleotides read TGTGCCAGTAGTATCACGAGACAGGTGAACTATGGCTACACCTTC.

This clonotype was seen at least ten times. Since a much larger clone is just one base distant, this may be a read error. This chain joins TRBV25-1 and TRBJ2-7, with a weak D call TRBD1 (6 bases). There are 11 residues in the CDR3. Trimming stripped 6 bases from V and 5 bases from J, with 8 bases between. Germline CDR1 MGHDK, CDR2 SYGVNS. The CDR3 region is CASRYRDEQYF. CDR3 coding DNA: TGTGCCAGCAGATACAGGGACGAGCAGTACTTC.

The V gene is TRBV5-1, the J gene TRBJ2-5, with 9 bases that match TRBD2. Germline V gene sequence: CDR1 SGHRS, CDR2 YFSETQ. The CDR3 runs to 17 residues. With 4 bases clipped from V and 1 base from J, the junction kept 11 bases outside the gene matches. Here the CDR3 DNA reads TGCGCCAGCAGCGGGGGCGGGGGGGCCCCCCCCCAAGAGACCCAGTACTTC. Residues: CASSGGGGAPPQETQYF. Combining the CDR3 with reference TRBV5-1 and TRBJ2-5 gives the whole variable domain KAGVTQTPRYLIKTRGQQVTLSCSPISGHRSVSWYQQTPGQGLQFLFEYFSETQRNKGNFPGRFSGRQFSNSRSEMNVSTLELGDSALYLCASSGGGGAPPQETQYFGPGTRLLVL.

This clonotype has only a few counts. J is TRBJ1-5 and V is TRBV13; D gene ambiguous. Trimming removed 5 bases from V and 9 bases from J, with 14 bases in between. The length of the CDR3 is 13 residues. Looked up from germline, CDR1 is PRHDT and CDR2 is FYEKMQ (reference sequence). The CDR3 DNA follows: TGTGCCAGCAGCACATCGCGGGGTAGGCCCCAGCATTTT. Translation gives CASSTSRGRPQHF.

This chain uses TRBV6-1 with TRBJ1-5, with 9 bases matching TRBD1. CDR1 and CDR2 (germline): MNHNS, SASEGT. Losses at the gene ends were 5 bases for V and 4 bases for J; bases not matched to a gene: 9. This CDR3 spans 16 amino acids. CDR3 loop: CASSRTGTGFNQPQHF. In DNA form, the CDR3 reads TGTGCCAGCAGTCGAACCGGGACAGGGTTTAATCAGCCCCAGCATTTT.

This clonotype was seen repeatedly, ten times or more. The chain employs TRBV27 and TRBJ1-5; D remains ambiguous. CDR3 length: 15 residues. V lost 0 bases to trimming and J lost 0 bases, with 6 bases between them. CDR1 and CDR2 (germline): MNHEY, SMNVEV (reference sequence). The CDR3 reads CASSLSVYSNQPQHF. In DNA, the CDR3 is TGTGCCAGCAGTTTATCAGTCTATAGCAATCAGCCCCAGCATTTT.

The CDR3 sequence is CASTRENSSNTGELFF. The CDR3 region has the DNA TGTGCCAGCACTCGAGAGAACAGCTCGAACACCGGGGAGCTGTTTTTT. This rearrangement joins TRBV6-8 to TRBJ2-2; D gene ambiguous. The CDR3 contains 16 residues. CDR1 is MNHGY, CDR2 SAAAGT, per germline. Trimming stripped 7 bases from V and 0 bases from J, with 15 bases between.

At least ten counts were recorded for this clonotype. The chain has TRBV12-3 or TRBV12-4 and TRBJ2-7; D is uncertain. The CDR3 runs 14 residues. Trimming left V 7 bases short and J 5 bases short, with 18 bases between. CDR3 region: CASTSDGLGNEQYF. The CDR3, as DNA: TGTGCCAGCACCTCAGATGGCCTCGGAAACGAGCAGTACTTC.

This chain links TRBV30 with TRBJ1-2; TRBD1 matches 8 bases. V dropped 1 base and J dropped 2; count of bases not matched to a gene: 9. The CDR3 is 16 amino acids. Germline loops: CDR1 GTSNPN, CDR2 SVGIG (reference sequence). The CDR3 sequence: CAWSGGGQGVNYGYTF. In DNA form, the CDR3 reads TGTGCCTGGAGTGGCGGAGGACAGGGAGTGAACTATGGCTACACCTTC.

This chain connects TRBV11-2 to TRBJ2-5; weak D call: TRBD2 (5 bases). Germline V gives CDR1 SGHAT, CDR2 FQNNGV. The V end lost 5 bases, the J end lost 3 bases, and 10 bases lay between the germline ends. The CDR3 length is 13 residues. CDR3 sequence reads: CASSPQAEETQYF. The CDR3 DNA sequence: TGTGCCAGCAGCCCACAAGCGGAAGAGACCCAGTACTTC.

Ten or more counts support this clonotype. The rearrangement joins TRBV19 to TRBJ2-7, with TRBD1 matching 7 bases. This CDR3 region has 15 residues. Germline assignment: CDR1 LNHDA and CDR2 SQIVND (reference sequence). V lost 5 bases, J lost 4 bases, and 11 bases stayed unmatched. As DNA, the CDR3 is TGTGCCAGTAGTTCTACAGGGGAAGGGGTATACGAGCAGTACTTC. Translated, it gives CASSSTGEGVYEQYF.

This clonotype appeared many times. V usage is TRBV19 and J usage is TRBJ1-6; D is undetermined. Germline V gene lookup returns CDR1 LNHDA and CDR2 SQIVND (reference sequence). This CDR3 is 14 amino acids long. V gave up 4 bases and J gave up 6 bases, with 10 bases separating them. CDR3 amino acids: CASSTQLGNSPLHF. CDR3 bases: TGTGCCAGTAGTACCCAATTGGGTAATTCACCCCTCCACTTT. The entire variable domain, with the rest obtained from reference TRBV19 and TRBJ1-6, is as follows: DGGITQSPKYLFRKEGQNVTLSCEQNLNHDAMYWYRQDPGQGLRLIYYSQIVNDFQKGDIAEGYSVSREKKESFPLTVTSAQKNPTAFYLCASSTQLGNSPLHFGNGTRLTVT.

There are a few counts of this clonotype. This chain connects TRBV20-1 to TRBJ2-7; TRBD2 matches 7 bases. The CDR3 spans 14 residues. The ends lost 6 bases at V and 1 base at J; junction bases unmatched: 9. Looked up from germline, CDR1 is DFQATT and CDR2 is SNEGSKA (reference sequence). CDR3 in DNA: TGCAGTGCCCAGACTAGCTCTTTTTCCTACGAGCAGTACTTC. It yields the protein CSAQTSSFSYEQYF.

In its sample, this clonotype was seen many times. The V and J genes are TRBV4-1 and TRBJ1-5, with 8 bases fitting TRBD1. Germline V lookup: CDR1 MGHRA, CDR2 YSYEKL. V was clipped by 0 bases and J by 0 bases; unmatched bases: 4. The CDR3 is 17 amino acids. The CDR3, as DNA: TGCGCCAGCAGCCAAGATGGGGGACAGGATAGCAATCAGCCCCAGCATTTT. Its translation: CASSQDGGQDSNQPQHF.

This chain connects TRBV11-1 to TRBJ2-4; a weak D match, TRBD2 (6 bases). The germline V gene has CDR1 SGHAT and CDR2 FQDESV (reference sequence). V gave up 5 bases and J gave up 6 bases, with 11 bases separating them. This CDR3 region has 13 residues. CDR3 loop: CASSLGGGNIQYF. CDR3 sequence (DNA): TGTGCCAGCAGCCTGGGGGGTGGAAACATTCAGTACTTC.

CDR3 bases: TGTGCCAGCAGCGCCAGGCTAGCCACTGAAGCTTTCTTT. It yields the protein CASSARLATEAFF. The rearrangement joins TRBV12-3 or TRBV12-4 to TRBJ1-1; D not resolved. Trimming stripped 6 bases from V and 4 bases from J, with 12 bases between. The CDR3 totals 13 residues.

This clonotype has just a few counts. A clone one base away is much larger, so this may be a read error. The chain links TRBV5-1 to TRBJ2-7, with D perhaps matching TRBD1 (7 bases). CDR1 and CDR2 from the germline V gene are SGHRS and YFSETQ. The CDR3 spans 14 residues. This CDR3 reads CASSLDRGLFEQCF. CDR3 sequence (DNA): TGCGCCAGCAGCTTGGACAGGGGACTTTTCGAGCAGTGCTTC.

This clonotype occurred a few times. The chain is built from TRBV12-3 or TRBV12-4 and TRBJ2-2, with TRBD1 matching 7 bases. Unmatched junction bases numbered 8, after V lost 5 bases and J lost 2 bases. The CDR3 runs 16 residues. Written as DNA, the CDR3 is TGTGCCAGCAGTCTCCCGGGACAGACCAACACCGGGGAGCTGTTTTTT. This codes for CASSLPGQTNTGELFF.

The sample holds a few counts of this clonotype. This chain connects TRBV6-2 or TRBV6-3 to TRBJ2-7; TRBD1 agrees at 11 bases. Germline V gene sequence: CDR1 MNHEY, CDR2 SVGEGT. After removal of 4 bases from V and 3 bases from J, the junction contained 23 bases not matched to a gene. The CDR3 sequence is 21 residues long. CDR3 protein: CASSFSGQGGPGLGKVYEQYF. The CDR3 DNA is TGTGCCAGCAGTTTCTCGGGACAGGGGGGTCCGGGACTCGGCAAGGTCTACGAGCAGTACTTC.

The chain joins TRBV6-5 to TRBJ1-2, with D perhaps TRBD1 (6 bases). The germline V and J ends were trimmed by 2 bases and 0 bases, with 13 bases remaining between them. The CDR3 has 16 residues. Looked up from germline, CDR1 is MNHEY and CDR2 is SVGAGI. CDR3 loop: CASSYVGGLANYGYTF. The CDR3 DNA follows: TGTGCCAGCAGTTACGTAGGGGGATTGGCTAACTATGGCTACACCTTC.

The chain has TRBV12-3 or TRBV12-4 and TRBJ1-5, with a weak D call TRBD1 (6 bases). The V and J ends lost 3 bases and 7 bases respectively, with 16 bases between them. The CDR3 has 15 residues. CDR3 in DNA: TGTGCCAGCAGTTTTGGGGGGGCTTTGACCCAGCCCCAGCATTTT. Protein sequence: CASSFGGALTQPQHF.

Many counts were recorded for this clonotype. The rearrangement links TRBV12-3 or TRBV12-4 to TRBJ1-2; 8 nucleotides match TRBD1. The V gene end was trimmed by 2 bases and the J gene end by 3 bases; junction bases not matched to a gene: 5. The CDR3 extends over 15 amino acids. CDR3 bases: TGTGCCAGCAGTTTAACCTACAGGGGGGACTATGGCTACACCTTC. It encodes CASSLTYRGDYGYTF.